These T cell receptor beta chains were read from a single sample in a study of T cell repertoires in cytomegalovirus infection. TCRdb redid the calling of the reads with MiXCR, one entry per CDR3 protein. In the table there are fewer than 550,000 distinct CDR3 sequences, 16% of which are singletons. Sample: CD8+ T cells from PBMCs. These receptors originate from a human donor in good health (CMV status not recorded). Some clones in this sample may be carry-over from other donors' samples. Each CDR3 is given with its conserved first and last residue. Fields, in order: V gene, clone size, CDR3 protein. Size tells how often a clone was seen (once, few, many) or the class of an expanded clone, and some rows leave it out.

v_call: TRBV7-6; clone_size: -; cdr3_aa: CASSLEAGDYGYTF
v_call: TRBV27; clone_size: many; cdr3_aa: CASSPIRSGGYQETQYF
v_call: TRBV4-1; clone_size: -; cdr3_aa: CASSHPGRGGHEQYF
v_call: TRBV27; clone_size: -; cdr3_aa: CASGWTVAYEQYF
v_call: TRBV28; clone_size: -; cdr3_aa: CASRTSGEGVQETQYF
v_call: TRBV7-3; clone_size: many; cdr3_aa: CASSLYGAEQYF
v_call: TRBV20-1; clone_size: -; cdr3_aa: CSAPYYPGQPNTEAFF
v_call: TRBV20-1; clone_size: many; cdr3_aa: CSARVPGTGMNEQYF
v_call: TRBV19; clone_size: many; cdr3_aa: CASSPDPGQGSDTQYF
v_call: TRBV4-1; clone_size: -; cdr3_aa: CASSQDQQGMFF
v_call: TRBV7-6; clone_size: many; cdr3_aa: CASTIRAESTDTQYF
v_call: TRBV9; clone_size: few; cdr3_aa: CASSEALEETQYF
v_call: TRBV7-9; clone_size: many; cdr3_aa: CASSPRTGDYEQYF
v_call: TRBV12-3/TRBV12-4; clone_size: many; cdr3_aa: CASSLGRGLNNEQFF
v_call: TRBV28; clone_size: many; cdr3_aa: CASSLPARGTRSYNEQFF
v_call: TRBV5-6; clone_size: many; cdr3_aa: CASSQGFTEAFF
v_call: TRBV29-1; clone_size: -; cdr3_aa: CSVLVDTGELFF
v_call: TRBV29-1; clone_size: -; cdr3_aa: CSVQPMNTEAFF
v_call: TRBV9; clone_size: -; cdr3_aa: CASSVSQRGDEQFF
v_call: TRBV14; clone_size: -; cdr3_aa: CASSPGLYLAYEQYF
v_call: TRBV9; clone_size: -; cdr3_aa: CASSVRGVSGNTIYF
v_call: TRBV27; clone_size: -; cdr3_aa: CASCLGAGHSTDTQYF
v_call: TRBV28; clone_size: many; cdr3_aa: CASWGPSGYNNEQFF
v_call: TRBV27; clone_size: few; cdr3_aa: CASRGLVVTDTQYF
v_call: TRBV7-2; clone_size: many; cdr3_aa: CASSWDSTYEQYF
v_call: TRBV7-3; clone_size: many; cdr3_aa: CASSPGSESDTQYF
v_call: TRBV9; clone_size: few; cdr3_aa: CASSGPGDLGNSPLHF
v_call: TRBV19; clone_size: -; cdr3_aa: CASSMKSGGEAFF
v_call: TRBV6-1; clone_size: -; cdr3_aa: CASSRKEETQYF
v_call: TRBV10-3; clone_size: few; cdr3_aa: CAISEENNYGYTF
v_call: TRBV6-1; clone_size: many; cdr3_aa: CASSPGLPFGAIF
v_call: TRBV5-1; clone_size: few; cdr3_aa: CASSWTGWYYGYTF
v_call: TRBV24-1; clone_size: many; cdr3_aa: CATSDSSGGKETQYF
v_call: TRBV7-9; clone_size: many; cdr3_aa: CASSLVPTGRLTDTQYF
v_call: TRBV7-8; clone_size: -; cdr3_aa: CASSLGRNQPPHF
v_call: TRBV7-3; clone_size: -; cdr3_aa: CASSWSVGGPGEQYF
v_call: TRBV27; clone_size: many; cdr3_aa: CASSRDRGSGNTIYF
v_call: TRBV5-1; clone_size: -; cdr3_aa: CASSLVAGLSYNEQFF
v_call: TRBV28; clone_size: few; cdr3_aa: CASSLYPTGTGELFF
v_call: TRBV4-1; clone_size: -; cdr3_aa: CASSQETRTGKAFF